The present TCR beta chain was sequenced within a study of shared clonotypes between healthy human individuals. The overall study: Three plates each covered CD4 naive and memory; CD8 naive two, CD8 memory one. Regarding the study as a whole: Non-shared clonotypes were found to have lower generation probabilities than the clonotypes that were shared by all four of the sorted-subset donors. What naive subsets generally showed was a larger estimated richness than memory subsets showed.

With regard to this clone: The antigen remains undetermined.

Profiled with immunoSEQ multiplex PCR; TCRdb holds only in-frame clones, not every one. The data hold some 900,000 clones, with over 75% observed a single time. V was shortened by 6 bases and J by 4 bases, with 12 bases between the two germline ends. Germline assignment: CDR1 KGHSH and CDR2 LQKENI. This CDR3 spans 13 amino acids. The authors divided CD4+ cells into CD45RA+ naive and CD45RA-negative memory subsets. The V and J genes are TRBV18 and TRBJ1-1; a possible D gene is TRBD1 (5 bases). The receptor was isolated from a man aged 18 to 30 in good health. The source material was memory CD4+ T cells sorted from blood. The subset here: CD45RA-negative fraction. The CDR3 spells CASSMGGSTEAFF. The DNA of the CDR3 is TGTGCCAGCTCTATGGGGGGGAGCACTGAAGCTTTCTTT.